Listed here are 21 T cell receptor beta chains from one sample, sequenced in a study of cytomegalovirus exposure and HLA in healthy donors. This PCR relied on a set of 60 Vbeta primers and 13 Jbeta primers. Assay: immunoSEQ multiplex PCR; the TCRdb copy retains only in-frame clones and omits some. Among some 180,000 clones listed, just under 80% were seen once. The specimen sequenced was PBMCs. The receptors originated from a woman in her twenties or thirties in good health and CMV-seronegative.

This sequence joins TRBV5-4 and TRBJ2-3; D might be TRBD2 (7 bases). The germline gives CDR1 SGHNT, CDR2 YYREEE (reference sequence). The CDR3 contains 14 residues. V gave up 1 base and J gave up 4 bases, with 10 bases separating them. The CDR3 here is CASSLRGASDTQYF. Here the CDR3 DNA reads TGTGCCAGCAGCTTGCGGGGGGCCTCAGATACGCAGTATTTT.

The J gene is TRBJ2-5, the V gene TRBV4-2; TRBD2 agrees at 10 bases. CDR1 is LGHNA and CDR2 is YNFKEQ in the germline V gene. Unmatched junction bases numbered 13, after V lost 1 base and J lost 2 bases. The CDR3 covers 19 residues. CDR3 region: CASSQGWASGGTDQETQYF. As DNA, the CDR3 is TGTGCCAGCAGCCAAGGGTGGGCTAGCGGGGGTACTGATCAAGAGACCCAGTACTTC.

The CDR3 is CATSRVAGVAGREHQFF. DNA for the CDR3: TGTGCCACCAGCAGGGTCGCTGGGGTAGCGGGGCGGGAGCATCAGTTCTTC. The rearrangement uses TRBV15 and TRBJ2-1, with 8 bases matching TRBD2. With 3 bases clipped from V and 13 bases from J, the junction kept 20 bases outside the gene matches. The CDR3 covers 17 residues. Germline V gene sequence: CDR1 LNHNV, CDR2 YYDKDF (reference sequence).

The chain couples TRBV5-4 to TRBJ1-1; 7 nucleotides align to TRBD1. Trimming at V came to 4 bases and at J to 0 bases, leaving 9 bases not matched to a gene. The CDR3 loop spans 16 amino acids. The germline V gene encodes CDR1 SGHNT and CDR2 YYREEE (reference sequence). CDR3 DNA sequence: TGTGCCAGCAGCACCCGACAGGGAATCATGAACACTGAAGCTTTCTTT. Translated, it gives CASSTRQGIMNTEAFF.

The J gene is TRBJ1-1, the V gene TRBV2, with 7 bases matching TRBD1. This CDR3 comprises 14 residues. The V segment lost 4 bases and the J segment 4 bases; nucleotides outside the gene matches: 6. Germline CDR1 and CDR2: SNHLY and FYNNEI. CDR3 region: CASSADRVGTEAFF. The CDR3 coding sequence is TGTGCCAGCAGTGCCGACAGGGTTGGCACTGAAGCTTTCTTT.

V usage is TRBV30 and J usage is TRBJ2-3; TRBD2 aligns across 7 bases. The CDR3 loop spans 13 amino acids. Germline trimming cut 5 bases from V and 3 bases from J; bases unmatched to any gene: 5. Germline V gene sequence: CDR1 GTSNPN, CDR2 SVGIG (reference sequence). The CDR3 region has the DNA TGTGCCTGGCGGACTAGGGGTACAGATACGCAGTATTTT. This codes for CAWRTRGTDTQYF. Together with reference TRBV30 and TRBJ2-3, the CDR3 gives the full variable domain: SQTIHQWPATLVQPVGSPLSLECTVEGTSNPNLYWYRQAAGRGLQLLFYSVGIGQISSEVPQNLSASRPQDRQFILSSKKLLLSDSGFYLCAWRTRGTDTQYFGPGTRLTVL.

This clone appeared a single time. V and J are TRBV30 and TRBJ1-2, with TRBD1 identical over 10 bases. V was clipped by 4 bases and J by 8 bases; unmatched bases: 10. The CDR3 is 14 amino acids. The V gene's germline CDR1 is GTSNPN and CDR2 SVGIG (reference sequence). CDR3 sequence: CAWKRDRGLGGYTF. CDR3 sequence (DNA): TGTGCCTGGAAAAGGGACAGGGGATTGGGAGGCTACACCTTC.

The chain links TRBV10-1 to TRBJ2-7; D ambiguous. The germline CDR1 and CDR2 sequences are WNHNN and SYGVQD (reference sequence). This CDR3 contains 13 residues. The V end lost 3 bases, the J end lost 4 bases, and 10 bases lay between the germline ends. The CDR3 DNA follows: TGCGCCAGCAGTGAAGGTCAGGCATACGAGCAGTACTTC. Its protein is CASSEGQAYEQYF.

V is TRBV12-5 and J is TRBJ1-5, with D hard to call. This CDR3 is built from 13 residues. Germline CDR1 is LGHNT and CDR2 is FRNRAP. V lost 6 bases and J 4 bases, leaving 10 bases between the germline ends. CDR3 protein: CASGPGSNQPQHF. The CDR3 DNA reads as TGTGCTAGTGGGCCCGGTTCGAATCAGCCCCAGCATTTT.

The chain carries TRBV6-5 and TRBJ2-1; 9 nucleotides align to TRBD2. The CDR3 is 14 residues long. Germline lookup yields CDR1 MNHEY and CDR2 SVGAGI. Unmatched junction bases numbered 6, after V lost 3 bases and J lost 9 bases. CDR3 region: CASSYGGGGGEQFF. In nucleotides, the CDR3 is TGTGCCAGCAGTTATGGCGGGGGGGGTGGTGAGCAGTTCTTC.

V is TRBV19 and J is TRBJ1-1; tentatively, D is TRBD1 (6 bases). Trimming left V 3 bases short and J 7 bases short, with 9 bases between. Germline V gene data show CDR1 as LNHDA and CDR2 as SQIVND (reference sequence). The CDR3 sequence is 12 residues long. The DNA for the CDR3 is TGTGCCAGTAGTATGAGGGGGTTTGAAGCTTTCTTT. Translating it yields CASSMRGFEAFF.

The V call is TRBV7-6, the J call TRBJ1-1; perhaps TRBD1 as D (5 bases). The CDR3 loop spans 14 amino acids. CDR1 SGHVS and CDR2 FNYEAQ come from the germline V gene. The germline V and J ends were trimmed by 5 bases and 0 bases, with 10 bases remaining between them. CDR3 coding DNA: TGTGCCAGCAGCGTGACAGCAGTGAACACTGAAGCTTTCTTT. Its translation: CASSVTAVNTEAFF.

The CDR3 coding sequence is TGTGCCACCGCCGAACAGGGGGCGCGCTATGGCTACACCTTC. It translates to CATAEQGARYGYTF. This rearrangement joins TRBV6-1 to TRBJ1-2, with 9 nucleotides matching TRBD1. Germline CDR1 reads MNHNS; CDR2 reads SASEGT. The CDR3 covers 14 residues. J was trimmed by 4 bases and V by 10 bases; bases with no gene match: 10.

This clone was observed a single time. The same CDR3 can be traced to other DNA sequences in this sample. This chain joins TRBV4-3 and TRBJ1-1, with D possibly being TRBD1 (6 bases). CDR1 LGHNA and CDR2 YSLEER come from the germline V gene. V shed 6 bases and J shed 4 bases, with 18 bases lying between them. This CDR3 spans 15 amino acids. The CDR3 is CASSQKLQGFTEAFF. As DNA, the CDR3 is TGCGCCAGCAGTCAGAAGCTACAGGGTTTCACTGAAGCTTTCTTT.

CDR3 sequence: CASSEALGGGNTEAFF. DNA of the CDR3: TGTGCCAGCAGTGAAGCGCTGGGAGGGGGAAACACTGAAGCTTTCTTT. The V gene is TRBV6-1, the J gene TRBJ1-1; a possible D gene is TRBD1 (6 bases). This CDR3 comprises 16 residues. Looked up from germline, CDR1 is MNHNS and CDR2 is SASEGT. V was cut by 0 bases and J by 2 bases, with 13 bases left in between.

The chain links TRBV27 to TRBJ2-7; 7 bases line up with TRBD1. Unmatched junction bases numbered 6, after V lost 6 bases and J lost 4 bases. CDR1 is MNHEY, CDR2 SMNVEV, per germline (reference sequence). The CDR3 is 13 amino acids. The CDR3 coding sequence is TGTGCCAGCAGCCGGACAGGACAATACGAGCAGTACTTC. This sequence encodes CASSRTGQYEQYF.

The V call is TRBV7-2, the J call TRBJ1-1; 10 nucleotides agree with TRBD1. J was trimmed by 7 bases and V by 2 bases; bases with no gene match: 7. This CDR3 is built from 15 residues. Germline values: CDR1 SGHTA, CDR2 FQGNSA. CDR3 nucleotides: TGTGCCAGCAGCTTACTGACAGGGGGCATTGTTGAAGCTTTCTTT. Translation gives CASSLLTGGIVEAFF.

The V and J genes are TRBV4-1 and TRBJ1-1; a weak D match, TRBD1 (5 bases). Germline CDR1 MGHRA, CDR2 YSYEKL. Trimming shortened V by 1 base and J by 1 base, and 10 bases separated the two germline ends. This CDR3 is 15 amino acids long. DNA of the CDR3: TGCGCCAGCAGCCAAGTCTCAGACAGGAACACTGAAGCTTTCTTT. Protein product: CASSQVSDRNTEAFF.

This clone appeared a single time. This chain connects TRBV6-6 to TRBJ1-4; D gene uncertain. Germline V gives CDR1 MNHNY, CDR2 SVGAGI (reference sequence). V gave up 5 bases and J gave up 11 bases, with 15 bases separating them. There are 13 residues in the CDR3. Here the CDR3 reads CASSVPGSGKLFF. The CDR3 nucleotides are TGTGCCAGCAGTGTACCTGGTAGCGGGAAACTGTTTTTT.

The rearrangement uses TRBV6-1 and TRBJ2-3; maybe TRBD1 (5 bases). Germline values: CDR1 MNHNS, CDR2 SASEGT. V was shortened by 6 bases and J by 2 bases, with 6 bases between the two germline ends. This CDR3 has 12 amino acids. CDR3 sequence reads: CASRDTTDTQYF. Written as DNA, the CDR3 is TGTGCCAGCAGGGACACCACAGATACGCAGTATTTT.

The rearrangement links TRBV25-1 to TRBJ1-4; 9 bases agree with TRBD1. CDR1 MGHDK and CDR2 SYGVNS come from the germline V gene. Unmatched junction bases numbered 2, after V lost 3 bases and J lost 0 bases. The CDR3 spans 16 residues. CDR3 sequence (DNA): TGTGCCAGCAGTGAGGGACAGGGAGCAACTAATGAAAAACTGTTTTTT. It codes for CASSEGQGATNEKLFF.